The 12 T cell receptor beta chains reported below all come from one sample, sequenced in a study of T-cell reconstitution after alpha-beta-depleted transplantation in children. The TCRbeta library incorporated unique molecular identifiers. TCRdb called the PCR reads again in MiXCR, with one record for every CDR3 protein. Here the sample spans some 500,000 distinct CDR3 sequences, approximately 20% being singletons. The sample consisted of PBMCs from the stem cell graft donor, taken from the stem cell graft. These receptors were obtained from a human donor who donated a stem cell graft to a child with acute lymphoblastic leukemia.

The V call is TRBV2, the J call TRBJ2-7; 14 nucleotides agree with TRBD2. The CDR3 consists of 16 residues. The trim removed 7 bases at V and 2 bases at J, leaving 7 bases unmatched. CDR1 and CDR2 from the germline V gene are SNHLY and FYNNEI. The CDR3 protein is CASKWGLAGVAYEQYF. CDR3 in DNA: TGTGCCAGCAAGTGGGGACTAGCGGGAGTGGCCTACGAGCAGTACTTC.

This clonotype came up a few times. The J gene is TRBJ2-3, the V gene TRBV7-9; TRBD1 matches at 7 bases. The CDR3 is made up of 15 amino acids. In germline, CDR1 is SEHNR, CDR2 FQNEAQ (reference sequence). V shed 3 bases and J 4 bases; nucleotides not matched to a gene: 7. DNA for the CDR3: TGTGCCAGCAGCTTTAAACAGGGGAAGTCAGATACGCAGTATTTT. It is translated as CASSFKQGKSDTQYF.

V gene TRBV27 combines with J gene TRBJ2-1, with 10 positions matching TRBD2. There are 17 residues in the CDR3. Per the germline V gene, CDR1 is MNHEY and CDR2 is SMNVEV (reference sequence). Unmatched junction bases numbered 11, after V lost 4 bases and J lost 5 bases. The CDR3 DNA reads TGTGCCAGCAGTTCGCCCCTAGCGGGAGTAAAACACAATGAGCAGTTCTTC. Translating gives CASSSPLAGVKHNEQFF.

The CDR3 here is CASSQEPPGTYEQYF. For the CDR3, the DNA is TGTGCCAGCAGCCAAGAGCCCCCCGGGACCTACGAGCAGTACTTC. The rearrangement joins TRBV4-2 to TRBJ2-7, with a weak D call TRBD2 (5 bases). Germline V lookup: CDR1 LGHNA, CDR2 YNFKEQ. The CDR3 consists of 15 residues. The germline V and J ends were trimmed by 0 bases and 2 bases, with 11 bases remaining between them.

Of note for this clonotype: This probably arose from a read error, given a far larger clone one base away. The gene calls are TRBV5-1 and TRBJ1-1, with TRBD1 as a possible D gene (6 bases). Germline values: CDR1 SGHRS, CDR2 YFSETQ. The V gene lost 6 bases and the J gene lost 1 base, with 10 bases spanning the gap. The CDR3 has 13 residues. The DNA for the CDR3 is TGCGCCAGCAACTTACAGGGGAACACTGAAGCTTTCTTT. This translates into CASNLQGNTEAFF.

The chain has TRBV19 and TRBJ2-3; maybe TRBD2 (5 bases). Germline CDR1 reads LNHDA; CDR2 reads SQIVND (reference sequence). V lost 2 bases to trimming and J lost 5 bases, with 8 bases between them. The CDR3 is made up of 13 amino acids. This CDR3 reads CASSIMGVDTQYF. The DNA for the CDR3 is TGTGCCAGTAGTATAATGGGAGTAGATACGCAGTATTTT.

The rearrangement links TRBV7-9 to TRBJ1-6, with D perhaps matching TRBD1 (5 bases). Deletions cut 3 bases from V and 14 bases from J, with 11 bases between. CDR1 SEHNR and CDR2 FQNEAQ come from the germline V gene (reference sequence). The CDR3 totals 12 residues. CDR3: CASSLEQAALHF. CDR3 nucleotide sequence: TGTGCCAGCAGCTTGGAACAGGCGGCCCTCCACTTT.

V is TRBV3-1 and J is TRBJ2-7; D gene unclear. Trimming stripped 0 bases from V and 3 bases from J, with 15 bases between. This CDR3 is built from 16 residues. Germline V CDR1 and CDR2: LGHDT, YNNKEL (reference sequence). CDR3: CASSQEIGKSHYEQYF. The CDR3 DNA sequence: TGTGCCAGCAGCCAAGAGATCGGAAAGTCCCACTACGAGCAGTACTTC.

The chain links TRBV19 to TRBJ2-1, with D possibly being TRBD1 or TRBD2 (6 bases each). The V end lost 6 bases, the J end lost 8 bases, and 14 bases lay between the germline ends. Per the germline V gene, CDR1 is LNHDA and CDR2 is SQIVND (reference sequence). CDR3 length: 13 residues. The CDR3 loop reads CASRSRRGDEQFF. The CDR3 nucleotides read TGTGCCAGTAGGTCTAGAAGGGGGGATGAGCAGTTCTTC.

This clonotype was counted a few times. The chain has TRBV7-8 and TRBJ2-7; 10 nucleotides agree with TRBD1. The CDR3 has 16 amino acids. The J segment lost 0 bases and the V segment lost 2 bases, leaving 4 bases of the junction unmatched. Germline V gene data show CDR1 as SGHVS and CDR2 as FQNEAQ. In DNA form, the CDR3 reads TGTGCCAGCAGCTTACCCGGGACAGGGGTCTCCTACGAGCAGTACTTC. Translation gives CASSLPGTGVSYEQYF.

CDR3 protein: CASSRTGRGYTF. The CDR3 DNA is TGTGCCAGCTCAAGGACAGGTCGGGGCTACACCTTC. This chain uses TRBV27 with TRBJ1-2; 7 bases fit TRBD1. The junction had 8 bases not matched to a gene; V was cut back by 8 bases and J by 8 bases. This CDR3 is 12 amino acids long. Germline V gene data show CDR1 as MNHEY and CDR2 as SMNVEV (reference sequence).

The J gene is TRBJ2-7, the V gene TRBV18; D ambiguous. Germline V gene lookup returns CDR1 KGHSH and CDR2 LQKENI. V dropped 2 bases and J dropped 1 base, with 21 bases sitting between them. This CDR3 is built from 18 residues. In DNA, the CDR3 is TGTGCCAGCTCACCATCCGGCAGGCATGACCCGCGGTCCTACGAGCAGTACTTC. It translates to CASSPSGRHDPRSYEQYF.